The sequence of this T cell receptor (beta chain) was determined in a study of early T cells in non-severe SARS-CoV-2 infection. At the level of the study: Unsorted whole-blood RNA was sequenced in bulk, leaving chains unpaired.

The CDR3 length is 15 residues. Germline V gene lookup returns CDR1 SEHNR and CDR2 FQNEAQ (reference sequence). V was trimmed by 5 bases and J by 3 bases, leaving 16 bases between them. General study findings and limits: VDJdb-based annotation leaned toward anti-spike CD8 responses and missed private and CD4 specificities.

In this sample, this clonotype turned up many times. Its target is not known. Separate cDNA molecules each had unique molecular identifiers attached to them. TCRdb ran MiXCR on the 5' RACE reads and lists one entry per CDR3 protein. The sample contains about 61,000 distinct CDR3 sequences, 11% of which appear only once. The material sequenced was whole blood. The clonotype was recovered from an adult who was a healthcare worker with PCR-confirmed SARS-CoV-2 infection or an uninfected control (not recorded which). The rearrangement joins TRBV7-9 to TRBJ1-2; D may be TRBD1 (5 bases). The CDR3 here is CASSRPGLGDYGYTF. The CDR3 DNA reads TGTGCCAGCAGCCGGCCCGGGCTGGGGGACTATGGCTACACCTTC.